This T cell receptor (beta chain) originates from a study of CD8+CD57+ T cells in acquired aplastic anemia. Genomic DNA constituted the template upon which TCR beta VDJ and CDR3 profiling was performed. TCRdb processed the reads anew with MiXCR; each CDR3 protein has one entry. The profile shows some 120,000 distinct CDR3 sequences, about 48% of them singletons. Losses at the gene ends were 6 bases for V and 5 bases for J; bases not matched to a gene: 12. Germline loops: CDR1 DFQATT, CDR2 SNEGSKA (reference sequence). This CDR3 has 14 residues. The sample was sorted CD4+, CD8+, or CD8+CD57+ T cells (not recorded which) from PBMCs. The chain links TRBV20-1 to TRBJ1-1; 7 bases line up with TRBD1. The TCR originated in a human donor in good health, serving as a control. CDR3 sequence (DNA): TGCAGTGCCACCGACAGGGTAAGAGGGACTGAAGCTTTCTTT. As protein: CSATDRVRGTEAFF.